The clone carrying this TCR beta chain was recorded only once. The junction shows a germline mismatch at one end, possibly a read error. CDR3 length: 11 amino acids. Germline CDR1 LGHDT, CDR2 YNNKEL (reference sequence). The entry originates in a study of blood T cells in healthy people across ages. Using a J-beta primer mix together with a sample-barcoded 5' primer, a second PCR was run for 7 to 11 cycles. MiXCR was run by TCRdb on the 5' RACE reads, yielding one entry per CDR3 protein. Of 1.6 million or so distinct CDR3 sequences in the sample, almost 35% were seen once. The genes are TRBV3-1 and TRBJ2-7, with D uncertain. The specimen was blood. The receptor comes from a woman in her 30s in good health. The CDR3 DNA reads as TGTACCAGCAGCCGCTCCTACGAGCAGTACTTC. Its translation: CTSSRSYEQYF.